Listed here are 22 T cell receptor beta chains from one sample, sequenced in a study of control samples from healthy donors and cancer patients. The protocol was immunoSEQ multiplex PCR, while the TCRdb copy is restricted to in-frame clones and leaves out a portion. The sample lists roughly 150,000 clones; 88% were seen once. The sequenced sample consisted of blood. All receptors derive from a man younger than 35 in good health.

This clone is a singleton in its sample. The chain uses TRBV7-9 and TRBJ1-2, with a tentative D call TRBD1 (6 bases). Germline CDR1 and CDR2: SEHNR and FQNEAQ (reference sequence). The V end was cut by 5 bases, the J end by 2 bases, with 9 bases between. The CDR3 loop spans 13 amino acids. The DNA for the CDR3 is TGTGCCAGCAGCCACGGACAGAACTATGGCTACACCTTC. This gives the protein CASSHGQNYGYTF.

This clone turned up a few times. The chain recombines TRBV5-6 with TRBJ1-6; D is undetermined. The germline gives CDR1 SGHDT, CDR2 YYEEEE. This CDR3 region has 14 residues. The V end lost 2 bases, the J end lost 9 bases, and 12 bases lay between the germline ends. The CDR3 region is CASSFGRRVSPLHF. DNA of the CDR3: TGTGCCAGCAGCTTCGGGAGGCGGGTTTCACCCCTCCACTTT.

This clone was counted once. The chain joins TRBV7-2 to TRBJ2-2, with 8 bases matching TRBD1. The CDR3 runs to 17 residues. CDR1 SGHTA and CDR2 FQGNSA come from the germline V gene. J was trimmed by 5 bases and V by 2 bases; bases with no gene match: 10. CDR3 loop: CASSLLGTGSGTGELFF. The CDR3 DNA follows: TGTGCCAGCAGCTTATTAGGGACAGGCTCGGGGACCGGGGAGCTGTTTTTT.

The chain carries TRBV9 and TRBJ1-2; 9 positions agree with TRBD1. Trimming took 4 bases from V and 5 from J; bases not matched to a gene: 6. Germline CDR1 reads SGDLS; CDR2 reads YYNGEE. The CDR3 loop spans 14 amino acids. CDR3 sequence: CASSPRTGVYGYTF. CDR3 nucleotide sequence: TGTGCCAGCAGCCCAAGGACAGGGGTATATGGCTACACCTTC.

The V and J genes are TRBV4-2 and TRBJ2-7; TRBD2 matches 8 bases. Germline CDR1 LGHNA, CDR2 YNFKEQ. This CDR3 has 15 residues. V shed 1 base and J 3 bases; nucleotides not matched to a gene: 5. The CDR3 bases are TGTGCCAGCAGCCAAGGGGGGAGCGGGAGCTACGAGCAGTACTTC. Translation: CASSQGGSGSYEQYF.

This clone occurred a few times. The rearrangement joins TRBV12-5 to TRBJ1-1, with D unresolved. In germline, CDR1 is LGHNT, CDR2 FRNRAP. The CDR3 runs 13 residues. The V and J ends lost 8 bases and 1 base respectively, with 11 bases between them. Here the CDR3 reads CASRQDPNTEAFF. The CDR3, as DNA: TGTGCTAGTCGGCAGGACCCGAACACTGAAGCTTTCTTT.

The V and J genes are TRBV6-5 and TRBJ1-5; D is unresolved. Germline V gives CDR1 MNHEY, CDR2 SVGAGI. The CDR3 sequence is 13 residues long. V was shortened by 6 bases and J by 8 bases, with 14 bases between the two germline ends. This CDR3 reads CASSPPLGKPQHF. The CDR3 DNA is TGTGCCAGCAGCCCCCCCTTGGGGAAGCCCCAGCATTTT.

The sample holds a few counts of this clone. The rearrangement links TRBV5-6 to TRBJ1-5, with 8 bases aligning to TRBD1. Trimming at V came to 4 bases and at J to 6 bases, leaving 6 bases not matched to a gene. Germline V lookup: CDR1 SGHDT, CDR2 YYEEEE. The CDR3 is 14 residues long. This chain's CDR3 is CASSHGQGGQPQHF. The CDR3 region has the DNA TGTGCCAGCAGCCATGGACAGGGAGGTCAGCCCCAGCATTTT.

The CDR3 bases are TGTGCCAGCAGCCGGACAGGGGGGAACACTGAAGCTTTCTTT. It specifies CASSRTGGNTEAFF. The chain combines TRBV5-4 with TRBJ1-1, with 10 bases fitting TRBD1. V was pared by 4 bases and J by 1 base, with 1 base of the junction left unmatched. This CDR3 region has 14 residues. Germline V gene sequence: CDR1 SGHNT, CDR2 YYREEE (reference sequence).

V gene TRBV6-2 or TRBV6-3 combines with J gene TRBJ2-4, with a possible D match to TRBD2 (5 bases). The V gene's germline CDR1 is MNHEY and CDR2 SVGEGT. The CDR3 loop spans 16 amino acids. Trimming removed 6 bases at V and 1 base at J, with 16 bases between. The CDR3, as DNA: TGTGCCAGCAGCGAGGGCCAGCCCAGGGCCAAAAACATTCAGTACTTC. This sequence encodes CASSEGQPRAKNIQYF.

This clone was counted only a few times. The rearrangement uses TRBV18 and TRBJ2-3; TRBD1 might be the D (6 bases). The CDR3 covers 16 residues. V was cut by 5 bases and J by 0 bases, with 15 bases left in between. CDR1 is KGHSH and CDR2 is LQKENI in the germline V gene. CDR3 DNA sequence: TGTGCCAGCTCAACGACTCCAGGGGAGAGCACAGATACGCAGTATTTT. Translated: CASSTTPGESTDTQYF.

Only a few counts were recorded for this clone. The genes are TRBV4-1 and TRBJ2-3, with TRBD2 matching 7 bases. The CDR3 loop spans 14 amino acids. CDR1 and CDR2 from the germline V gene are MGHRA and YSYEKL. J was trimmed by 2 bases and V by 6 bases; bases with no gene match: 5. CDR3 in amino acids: CASSGRGITDTQYF. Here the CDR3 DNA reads TGCGCCAGCAGTGGGCGGGGGATCACAGATACGCAGTATTTT.

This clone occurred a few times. The CDR3 nucleotides are TGTGCCAGCAGTTTATCTACGACAGGGGGCACTGAAGCTTTCTTT. Translating gives CASSLSTTGGTEAFF. The chain uses TRBV27 and TRBJ1-1, with 9 bases that match TRBD1. CDR3 size: 15 residues. The J segment lost 4 bases and the V segment lost 0 bases, leaving 3 bases of the junction unmatched. CDR1 and CDR2 (germline): MNHEY, SMNVEV (reference sequence).

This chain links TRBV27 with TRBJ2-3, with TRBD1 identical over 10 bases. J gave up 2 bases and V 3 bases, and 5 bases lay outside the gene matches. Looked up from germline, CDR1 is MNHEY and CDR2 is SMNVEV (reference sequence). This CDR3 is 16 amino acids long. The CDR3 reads CASSFRTGGTTDTQYF. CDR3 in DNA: TGTGCCAGCAGTTTCCGGACAGGGGGTACCACAGATACGCAGTATTTT.

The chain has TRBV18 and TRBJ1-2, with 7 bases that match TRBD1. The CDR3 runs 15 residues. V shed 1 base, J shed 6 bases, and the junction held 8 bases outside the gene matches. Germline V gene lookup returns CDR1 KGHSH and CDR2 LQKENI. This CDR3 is CASSPLGQVVDGYTF. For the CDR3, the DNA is TGTGCCAGCTCACCACTAGGACAGGTGGTAGATGGCTACACCTTC.

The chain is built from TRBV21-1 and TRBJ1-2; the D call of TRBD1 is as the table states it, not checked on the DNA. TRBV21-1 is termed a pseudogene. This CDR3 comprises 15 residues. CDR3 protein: CASSSRQDPSYGYTF. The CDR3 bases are TGTGCCAGCAGCTCTCGACAGGACCCGAGCTATGGCTACACCTTC.

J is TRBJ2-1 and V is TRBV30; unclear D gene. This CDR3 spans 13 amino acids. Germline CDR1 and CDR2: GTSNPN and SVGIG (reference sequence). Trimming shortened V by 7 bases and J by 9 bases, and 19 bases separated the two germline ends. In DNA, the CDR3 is TGTGCCTTAAGGCTCCCCGCGTATGGTGAGCAGTTCTTC. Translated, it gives CALRLPAYGEQFF.

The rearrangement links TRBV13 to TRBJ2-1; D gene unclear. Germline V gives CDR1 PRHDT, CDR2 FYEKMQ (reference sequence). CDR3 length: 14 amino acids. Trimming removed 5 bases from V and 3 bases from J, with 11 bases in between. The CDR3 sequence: CASSLGSGYNEQFF. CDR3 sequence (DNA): TGTGCCAGCAGCCTGGGATCTGGCTACAATGAGCAGTTCTTC.

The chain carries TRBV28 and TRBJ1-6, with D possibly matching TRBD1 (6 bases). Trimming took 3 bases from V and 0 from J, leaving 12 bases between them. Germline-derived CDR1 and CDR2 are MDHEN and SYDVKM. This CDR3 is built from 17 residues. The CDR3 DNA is TGTGCCAGCAGTTTTCGGGGGCTGAGCTCCTATAATTCACCCCTCCACTTT. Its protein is CASSFRGLSSYNSPLHF. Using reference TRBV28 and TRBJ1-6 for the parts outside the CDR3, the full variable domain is DVKVTQSSRYLVKRTGEKVFLECVQDMDHENMFWYRQDPGLGLRLIYFSYDVKMKEKGDIPEGYSVSREKKERFSLILESASTNQTSMYLCASSFRGLSSYNSPLHFGNGTRLTVT.

In DNA, the CDR3 is TGTGCCAGCTCGCAGGGAGCAGGTGGTAATCAGCCCCAGCATTTT. It translates to CASSQGAGGNQPQHF. The rearrangement links TRBV18 to TRBJ1-5; tentative D call: TRBD1 (5 bases). Per germline, CDR1 KGHSH and CDR2 LQKENI. V lost 6 bases to trimming and J lost 4 bases, with 16 bases between them. The CDR3 sequence is 15 residues long.

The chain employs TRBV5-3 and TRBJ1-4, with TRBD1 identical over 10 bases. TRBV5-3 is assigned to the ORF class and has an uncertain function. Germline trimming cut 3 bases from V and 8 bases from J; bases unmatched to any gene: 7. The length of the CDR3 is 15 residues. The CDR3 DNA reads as TGTGCCAGAAGCTCCCGGACAGGGGGGAGGGAAAAACTGTTTTTT. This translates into CARSSRTGGREKLFF.

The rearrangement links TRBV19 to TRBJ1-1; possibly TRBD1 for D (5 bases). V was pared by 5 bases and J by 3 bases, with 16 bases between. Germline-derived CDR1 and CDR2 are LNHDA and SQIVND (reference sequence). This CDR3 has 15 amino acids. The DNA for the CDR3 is TGTGCCAGTAGTCCGATCGGGGGGAGATACACTGAAGCTTTCTTT. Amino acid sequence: CASSPIGGRYTEAFF.